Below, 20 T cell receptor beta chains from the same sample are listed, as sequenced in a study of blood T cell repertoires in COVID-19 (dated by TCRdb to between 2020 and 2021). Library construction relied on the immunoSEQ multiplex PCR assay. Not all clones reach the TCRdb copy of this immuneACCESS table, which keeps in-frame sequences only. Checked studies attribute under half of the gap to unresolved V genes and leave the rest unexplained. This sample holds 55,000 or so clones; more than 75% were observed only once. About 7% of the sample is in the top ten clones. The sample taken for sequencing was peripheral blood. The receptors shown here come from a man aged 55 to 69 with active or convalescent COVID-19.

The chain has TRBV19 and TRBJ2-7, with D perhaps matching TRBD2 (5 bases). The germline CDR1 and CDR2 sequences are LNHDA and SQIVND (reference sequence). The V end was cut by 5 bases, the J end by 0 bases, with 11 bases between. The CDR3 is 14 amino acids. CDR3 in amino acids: CASSRGLYSYEQYF. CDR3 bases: TGTGCCAGTAGTCGCGGGCTTTACTCCTACGAGCAGTACTTC.

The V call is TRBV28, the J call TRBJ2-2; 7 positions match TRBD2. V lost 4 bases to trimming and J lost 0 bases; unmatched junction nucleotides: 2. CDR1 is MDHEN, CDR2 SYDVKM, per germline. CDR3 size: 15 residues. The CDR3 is CASSYGGTNTGELFF. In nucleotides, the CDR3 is TGTGCCAGCAGTTACGGGGGGACGAACACCGGGGAGCTGTTTTTT.

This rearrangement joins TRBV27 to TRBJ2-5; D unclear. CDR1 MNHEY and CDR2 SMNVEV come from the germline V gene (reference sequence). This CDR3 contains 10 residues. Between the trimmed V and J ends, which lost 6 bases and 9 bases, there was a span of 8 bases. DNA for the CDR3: TGTGCCAGCAGGAGTATGCCCCAGTACTTC. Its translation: CASRSMPQYF.

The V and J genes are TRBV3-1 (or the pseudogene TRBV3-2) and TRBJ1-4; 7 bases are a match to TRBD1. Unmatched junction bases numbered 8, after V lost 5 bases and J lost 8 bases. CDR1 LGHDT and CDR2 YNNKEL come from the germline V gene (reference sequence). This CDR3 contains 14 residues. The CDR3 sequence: CASSYRDSREKLFF. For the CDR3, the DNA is TGTGCCAGCAGCTACCGGGACAGTAGAGAAAAACTGTTTTTT.

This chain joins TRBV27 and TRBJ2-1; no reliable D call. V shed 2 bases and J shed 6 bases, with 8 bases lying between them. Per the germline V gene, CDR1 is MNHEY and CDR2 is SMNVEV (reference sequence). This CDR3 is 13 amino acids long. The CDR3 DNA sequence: TGTGCCAGCAGTTTAATCTCCAGCAATGAGCAGTTCTTC. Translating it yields CASSLISSNEQFF.

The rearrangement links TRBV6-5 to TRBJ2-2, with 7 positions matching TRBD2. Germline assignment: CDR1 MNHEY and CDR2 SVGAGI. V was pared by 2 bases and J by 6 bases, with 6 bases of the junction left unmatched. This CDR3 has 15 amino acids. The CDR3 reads CASSYSGEGSGELFF. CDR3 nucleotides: TGTGCCAGCAGTTACAGCGGGGAGGGGTCCGGGGAGCTGTTTTTT.

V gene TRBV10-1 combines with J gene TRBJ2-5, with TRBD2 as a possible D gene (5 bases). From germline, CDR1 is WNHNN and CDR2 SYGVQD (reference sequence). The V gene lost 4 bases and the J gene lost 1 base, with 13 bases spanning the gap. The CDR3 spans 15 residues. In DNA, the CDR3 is TGCGCCAGCAGTGCAAGCGGCCCGATCCAAGAGACCCAGTACTTC. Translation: CASSASGPIQETQYF.

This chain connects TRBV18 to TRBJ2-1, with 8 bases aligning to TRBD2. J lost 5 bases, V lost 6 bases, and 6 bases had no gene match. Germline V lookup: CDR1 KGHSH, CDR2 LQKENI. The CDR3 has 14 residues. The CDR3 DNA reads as TGTGCCAGCTCTTTCGGGGGGGCTGACAATGAGCAGTTCTTC. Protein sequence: CASSFGGADNEQFF.

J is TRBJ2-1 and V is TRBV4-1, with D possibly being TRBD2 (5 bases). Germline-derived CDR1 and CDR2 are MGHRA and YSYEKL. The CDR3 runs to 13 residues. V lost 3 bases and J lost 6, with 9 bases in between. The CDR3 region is CASSHLAGNEQFF. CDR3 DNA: TGCGCCAGCAGCCACCTAGCAGGCAATGAGCAGTTCTTC.

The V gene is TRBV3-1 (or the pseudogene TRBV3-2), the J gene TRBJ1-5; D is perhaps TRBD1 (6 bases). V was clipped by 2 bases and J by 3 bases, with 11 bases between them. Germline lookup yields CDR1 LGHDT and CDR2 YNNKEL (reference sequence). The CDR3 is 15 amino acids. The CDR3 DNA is TGTGCCAGCAGCCAACAGGGGAATAACAATCAGCCCCAGCATTTT. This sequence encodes CASSQQGNNNQPQHF.

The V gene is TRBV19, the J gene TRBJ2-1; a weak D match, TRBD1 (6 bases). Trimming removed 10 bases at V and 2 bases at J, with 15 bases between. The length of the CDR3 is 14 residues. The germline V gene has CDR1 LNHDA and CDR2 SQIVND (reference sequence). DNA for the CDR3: TGTGCCACCAAAACAGGGCTAACCTACAATGAGCAGTTCTTC. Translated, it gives CATKTGLTYNEQFF.

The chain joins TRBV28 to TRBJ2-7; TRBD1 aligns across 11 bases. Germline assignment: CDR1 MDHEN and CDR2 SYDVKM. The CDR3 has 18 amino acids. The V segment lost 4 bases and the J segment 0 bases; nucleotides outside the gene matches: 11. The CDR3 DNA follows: TGTGCCAGCAGTTCTTACCCGGGGACAGGGGGTTCCTCCTACGAGCAGTACTTC. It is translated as CASSSYPGTGGSSYEQYF.

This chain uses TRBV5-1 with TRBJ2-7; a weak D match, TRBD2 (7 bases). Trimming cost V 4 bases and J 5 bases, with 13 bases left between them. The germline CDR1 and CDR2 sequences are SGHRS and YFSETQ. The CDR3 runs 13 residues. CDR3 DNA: TGCGCCAGCAGCAGGGGGGAGGGCCACGAGCAGTACTTC. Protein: CASSRGEGHEQYF.

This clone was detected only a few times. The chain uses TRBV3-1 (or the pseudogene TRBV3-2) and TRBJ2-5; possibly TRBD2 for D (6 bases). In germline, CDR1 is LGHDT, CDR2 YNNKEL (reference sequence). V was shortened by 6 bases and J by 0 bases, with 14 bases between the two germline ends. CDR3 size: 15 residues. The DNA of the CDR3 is TGTGCCAGCAGTATCGGGAGAGGAAACCAAGAGACCCAGTACTTC. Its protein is CASSIGRGNQETQYF.

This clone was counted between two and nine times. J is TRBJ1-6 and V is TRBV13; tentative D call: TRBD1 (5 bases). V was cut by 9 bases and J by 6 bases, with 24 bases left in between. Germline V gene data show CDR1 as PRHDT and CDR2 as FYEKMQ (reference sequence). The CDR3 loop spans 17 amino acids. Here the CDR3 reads CARAGTIIHGTNSPLHF. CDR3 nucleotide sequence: TGTGCCAGAGCCGGGACTATAATACATGGGACTAATTCACCCCTCCACTTT.

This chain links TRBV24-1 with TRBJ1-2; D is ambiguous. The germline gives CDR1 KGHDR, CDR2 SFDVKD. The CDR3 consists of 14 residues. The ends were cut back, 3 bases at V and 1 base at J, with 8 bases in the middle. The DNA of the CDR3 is TGTGCCACCAGTGATGAGGGAATTAACTATGGCTACACCTTC. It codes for CATSDEGINYGYTF.

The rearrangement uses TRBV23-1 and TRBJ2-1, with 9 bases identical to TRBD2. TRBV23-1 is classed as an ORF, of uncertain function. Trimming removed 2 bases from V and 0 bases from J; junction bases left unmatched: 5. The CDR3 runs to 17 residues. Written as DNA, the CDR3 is TGCGCCAGCAGTCAACGGACTAGCGAGTTCTCCTACAATGAGCAGTTCTTC. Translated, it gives CASSQRTSEFSYNEQFF.

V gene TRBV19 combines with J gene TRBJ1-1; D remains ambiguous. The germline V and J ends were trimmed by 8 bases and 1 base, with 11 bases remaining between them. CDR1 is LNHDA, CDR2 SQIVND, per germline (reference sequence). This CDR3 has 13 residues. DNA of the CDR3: TGTGCCAGTGACACCCGTGAGAACACTGAAGCTTTCTTT. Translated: CASDTRENTEAFF. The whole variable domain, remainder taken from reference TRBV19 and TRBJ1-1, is DGGITQSPKYLFRKEGQNVTLSCEQNLNHDAMYWYRQDPGQGLRLIYYSQIVNDFQKGDIAEGYSVSREKKESFPLTVTSAQKNPTAFYLCASDTRENTEAFFGQGTRLTVV.

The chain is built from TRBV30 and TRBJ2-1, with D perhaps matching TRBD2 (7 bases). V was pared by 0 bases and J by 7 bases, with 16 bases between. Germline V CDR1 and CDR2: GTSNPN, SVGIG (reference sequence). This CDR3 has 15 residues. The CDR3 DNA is TGTGCCTGGAGTGTACTTGCGGGGGCGGGGAATGAGCAGTTCTTC. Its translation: CAWSVLAGAGNEQFF.

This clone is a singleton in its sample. The CDR3 spells CASSPDSASTDTQYF. CDR3 in DNA: TGCGCCAGCAGCCCAGACAGTGCTAGCACAGATACGCAGTATTTT. The genes are TRBV4-3 and TRBJ2-3; TRBD1 might be the D (5 bases). Trimming left V 4 bases short and J 0 bases short, with 11 bases between. The germline CDR1 and CDR2 sequences are LGHNA and YSLEER. There are 15 residues in the CDR3.